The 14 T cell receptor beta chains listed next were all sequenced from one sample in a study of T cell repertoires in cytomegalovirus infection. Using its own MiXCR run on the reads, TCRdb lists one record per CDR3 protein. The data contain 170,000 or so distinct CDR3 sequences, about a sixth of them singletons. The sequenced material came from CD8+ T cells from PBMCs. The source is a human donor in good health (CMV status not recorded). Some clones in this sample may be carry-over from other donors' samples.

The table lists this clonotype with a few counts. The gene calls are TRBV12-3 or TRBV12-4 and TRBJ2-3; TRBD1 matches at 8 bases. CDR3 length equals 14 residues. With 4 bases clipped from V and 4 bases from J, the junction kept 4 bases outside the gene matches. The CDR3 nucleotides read TGTGCCAGCAGTTACGGACAGGGCGCAGATACGCAGTATTTT. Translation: CASSYGQGADTQYF.

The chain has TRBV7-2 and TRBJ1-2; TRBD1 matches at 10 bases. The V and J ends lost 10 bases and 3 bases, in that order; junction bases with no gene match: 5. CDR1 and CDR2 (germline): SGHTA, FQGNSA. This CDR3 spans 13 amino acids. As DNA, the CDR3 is TGTGCCATTCCGGGACAGGGGTACTATGGCTACACCTTC. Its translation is CAIPGQGYYGYTF.

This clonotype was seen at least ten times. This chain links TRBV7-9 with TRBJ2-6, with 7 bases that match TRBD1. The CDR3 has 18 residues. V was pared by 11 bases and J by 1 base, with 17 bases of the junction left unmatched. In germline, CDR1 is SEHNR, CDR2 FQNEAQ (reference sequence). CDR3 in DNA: TGTGCCGCACCTGATTTCCGGGACAGCAGTTCTGGGGCCAACGTCCTGACTTTC. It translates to CAAPDFRDSSSGANVLTF.

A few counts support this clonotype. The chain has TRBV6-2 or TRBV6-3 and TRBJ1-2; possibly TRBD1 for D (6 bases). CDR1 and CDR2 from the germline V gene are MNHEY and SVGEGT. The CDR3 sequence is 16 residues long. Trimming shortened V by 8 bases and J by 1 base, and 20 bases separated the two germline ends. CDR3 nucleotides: TGTGCCAGCTTTCATCCTTCGGACAGTCTTAACTATGGCTACACCTTC. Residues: CASFHPSDSLNYGYTF.

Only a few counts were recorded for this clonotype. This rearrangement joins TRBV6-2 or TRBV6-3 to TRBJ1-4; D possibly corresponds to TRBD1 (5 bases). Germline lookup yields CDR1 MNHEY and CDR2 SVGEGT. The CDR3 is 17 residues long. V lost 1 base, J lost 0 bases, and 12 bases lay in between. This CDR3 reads CASSYFLDTATNEKLFF. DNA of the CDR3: TGTGCCAGCAGTTACTTCTTGGACACCGCAACTAATGAAAAACTGTTTTTT.

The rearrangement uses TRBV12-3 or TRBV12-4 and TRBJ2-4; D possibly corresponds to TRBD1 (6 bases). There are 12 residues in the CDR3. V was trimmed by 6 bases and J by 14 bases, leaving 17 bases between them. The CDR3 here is CASSLSDSLEYF. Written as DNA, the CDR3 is TGTGCCAGCAGCCTCTCGGACAGTTTAGAGTACTTC.

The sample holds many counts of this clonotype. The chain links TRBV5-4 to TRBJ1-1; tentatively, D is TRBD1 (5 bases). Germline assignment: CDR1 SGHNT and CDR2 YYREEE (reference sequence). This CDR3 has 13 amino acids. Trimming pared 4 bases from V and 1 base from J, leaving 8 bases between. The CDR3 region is CASSRDGNTEAFF. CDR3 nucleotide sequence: TGTGCCAGCAGCAGGGACGGGAACACTGAAGCTTTCTTT.

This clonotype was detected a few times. The CDR3, as DNA: TGTGCCAGCAGCACAGGGTATTCTGGAAACACCATATATTTT. It translates to CASSTGYSGNTIYF. This sequence joins TRBV7-2 and TRBJ1-3; the D gene is possibly TRBD1 (6 bases). CDR1 and CDR2 (germline): SGHTA, FQGNSA. Trimming cost V 5 bases and J 1 base, with 9 bases left between them. The CDR3 length is 14 residues.

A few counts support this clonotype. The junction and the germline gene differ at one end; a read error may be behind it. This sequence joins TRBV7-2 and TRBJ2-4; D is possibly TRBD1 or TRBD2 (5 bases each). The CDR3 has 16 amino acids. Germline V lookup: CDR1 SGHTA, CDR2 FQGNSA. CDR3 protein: CASSFEGLEATNIQYF. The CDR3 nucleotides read TGTGCCAGCAGCTTCGAGGGGCTCGAGGCCACAAACATTCAGTACTTC.

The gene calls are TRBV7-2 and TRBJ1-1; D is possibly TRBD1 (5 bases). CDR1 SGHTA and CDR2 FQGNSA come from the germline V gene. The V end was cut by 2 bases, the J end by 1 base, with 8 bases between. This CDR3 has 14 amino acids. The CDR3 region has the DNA TGTGCCAGCAGCTTACACAGGCCGAACACTGAAGCTTTCTTT. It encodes CASSLHRPNTEAFF.

The CDR3 is CASPNSNYGYTF. CDR3 nucleotide sequence: TGTGCCAGCCCTAATTCTAACTATGGCTACACCTTC. The chain recombines TRBV2 with TRBJ1-2; D unclear. CDR1 is SNHLY and CDR2 is FYNNEI in the germline V gene. The CDR3 spans 12 residues. V lost 8 bases and J lost 0, with 7 bases in between.

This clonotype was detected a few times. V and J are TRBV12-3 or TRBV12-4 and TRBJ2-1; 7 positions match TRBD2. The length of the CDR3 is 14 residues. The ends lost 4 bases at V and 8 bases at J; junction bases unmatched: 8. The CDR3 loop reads CASSWLGRDDEQFF. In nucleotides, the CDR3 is TGTGCCAGCAGTTGGTTAGGGAGGGACGATGAGCAGTTCTTC.

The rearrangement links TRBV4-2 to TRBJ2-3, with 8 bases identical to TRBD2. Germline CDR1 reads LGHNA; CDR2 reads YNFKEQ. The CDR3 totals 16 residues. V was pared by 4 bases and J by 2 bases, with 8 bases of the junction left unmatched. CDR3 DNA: TGTGCCAGCAGCCCCCCAGCGGGGGACCTCACAGATACGCAGTATTTT. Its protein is CASSPPAGDLTDTQYF.

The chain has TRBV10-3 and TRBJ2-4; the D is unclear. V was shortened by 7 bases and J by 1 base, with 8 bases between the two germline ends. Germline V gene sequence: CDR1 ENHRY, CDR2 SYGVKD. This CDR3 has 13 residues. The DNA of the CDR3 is TGTGCCATCATGGACCCCGCCAAAAACATTCAGTACTTC. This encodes CAIMDPAKNIQYF.